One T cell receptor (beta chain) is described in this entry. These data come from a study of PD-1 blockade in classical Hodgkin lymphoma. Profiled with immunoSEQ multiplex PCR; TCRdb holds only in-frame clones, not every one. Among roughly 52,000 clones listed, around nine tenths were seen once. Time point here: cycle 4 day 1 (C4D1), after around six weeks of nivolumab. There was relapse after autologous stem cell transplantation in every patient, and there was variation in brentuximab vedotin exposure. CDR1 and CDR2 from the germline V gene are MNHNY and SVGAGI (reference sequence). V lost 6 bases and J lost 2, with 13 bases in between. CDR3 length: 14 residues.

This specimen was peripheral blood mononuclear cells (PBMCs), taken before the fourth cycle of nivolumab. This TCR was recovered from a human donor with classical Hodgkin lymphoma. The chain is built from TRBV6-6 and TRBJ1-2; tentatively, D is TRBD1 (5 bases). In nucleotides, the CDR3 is TGTGCCAGCAGCCCGCTAGGGGAGAACTATGGCTACACCTTC. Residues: CASSPLGENYGYTF.